The 2 T cell receptor beta chains below all came from one sample that was sequenced in a study of cytomegalovirus exposure and HLA in healthy donors. Profiling relied on immunoSEQ multiplex PCR, and the TCRdb table lists in-frame clones only, not all of them. The repertoire holds 100,000 to 150,000 clones, with about 96% as singletons. The sequencing sample was made of PBMCs. These receptors were collected from a man aged 18 to 29 in good health and CMV-seronegative.

This chain links TRBV5-1 with TRBJ2-7, with 8 bases identical to TRBD2. With 0 bases clipped from V and 7 bases from J, the junction kept 12 bases outside the gene matches. CDR3 length equals 16 residues. In germline, CDR1 is SGHRS, CDR2 YFSETQ. DNA for the CDR3: TGCGCCAGCAGCTTGGCCCTAGCGGGCCCTGTCGGGGAGCAGTACTTC. Translating gives CASSLALAGPVGEQYF.

This sequence joins TRBV9 and TRBJ2-2, with a possible D match to TRBD1 (6 bases). V was pared by 0 bases and J by 3 bases, with 9 bases between. There are 15 residues in the CDR3. From germline, CDR1 is SGDLS and CDR2 YYNGEE. CDR3 sequence reads: CASSVGTEDTGELFF. The CDR3 DNA reads as TGTGCCAGCAGCGTAGGGACAGAGGACACCGGGGAGCTGTTTTTT.